The 32 T cell receptor beta chains below all came from one sample that was sequenced in a study of beta chain features in type 1 diabetes. Expressed TCRB transcripts were sequenced because the isolated RNA had all been reverse transcribed beforehand. Assay used: immunoSEQ multiplex PCR; TCRdb lists only in-frame clones, some missing. The sample consists of 350,000 or so clones, less than 20% of them appearing once. The source material was naive CD4+ T cells from blood. Receptor source: a woman between 18 and 30 years old in good health.

V is TRBV7-2 and J is TRBJ2-7, with TRBD1 as a possible D gene (6 bases). This CDR3 region has 13 residues. CDR1 and CDR2 (germline): SGHTA, FQGNSA. V was shortened by 8 bases and J by 6 bases, with 17 bases between the two germline ends. CDR3 sequence (DNA): TGTGCCAGCCGCGAAGCAGGGGTGGTCGAGCAGTACTTC. It specifies CASREAGVVEQYF.

This clone was detected a few times. The chain links TRBV4-1 to TRBJ2-3, with 7 nucleotides matching TRBD2. Germline-derived CDR1 and CDR2 are MGHRA and YSYEKL. CDR3 size: 16 residues. V was clipped by 2 bases and J by 2 bases; unmatched bases: 7. CDR3 in DNA: TGCGCCAGCAGCCAACCTCTAGCGGACCCCACAGATACGCAGTATTTT. It codes for CASSQPLADPTDTQYF.

This clone was detected a few times. J is TRBJ2-1 and V is TRBV10-3; D call uncertain. The CDR3 is 13 residues long. CDR1 is ENHRY, CDR2 SYGVKD, per germline. V was cut by 8 bases and J by 6 bases, with 14 bases left in between. The chain's CDR3 is CAILFRRGNEQFF. CDR3 sequence (DNA): TGTGCCATCCTCTTTAGGCGCGGCAATGAGCAGTTCTTC.

This chain connects TRBV5-1 to TRBJ2-7; TRBD2 agrees at 10 bases. The length of the CDR3 is 15 residues. Germline loops: CDR1 SGHRS, CDR2 YFSETQ. V lost 3 bases to trimming and J lost 2 bases; unmatched junction nucleotides: 5. The CDR3: CASSSHLAGAYEQYF. The DNA for the CDR3 is TGCGCCAGCAGCTCCCACCTAGCGGGGGCCTACGAGCAGTACTTC.

The J gene is TRBJ1-5, the V gene TRBV30, with 7 bases lining up with TRBD1. This CDR3 contains 14 residues. After removal of 5 bases from V and 10 bases from J, the junction contained 14 bases not matched to a gene. In germline, CDR1 is GTSNPN, CDR2 SVGIG (reference sequence). CDR3 in DNA: TGTGCCTGGCGGTTTAACGACAGGGTTAGCCCCCAGCATTTT. This codes for CAWRFNDRVSPQHF.

The chain joins TRBV18 to TRBJ2-2, with 7 bases aligning to TRBD1. CDR1 is KGHSH, CDR2 LQKENI, per germline. The CDR3 length is 16 residues. The J segment lost 3 bases and the V segment lost 3 bases, leaving 7 bases of the junction unmatched. The chain's CDR3 is CASSPRQGLDTGELFF. Here the CDR3 DNA reads TGTGCCAGCTCACCTAGACAGGGCTTGGACACCGGGGAGCTGTTTTTT.

This clone was found a few times. The CDR3 nucleotides are TGTGCCAGCAGTCACGTGCGGTCTGGGACCCAGTACTTC. It translates to CASSHVRSGTQYF. The rearrangement joins TRBV5-4 to TRBJ2-5; D is unclear. The CDR3 covers 13 residues. V dropped 5 bases and J dropped 7 bases, with 15 bases sitting between them. Per the germline V gene, CDR1 is SGHNT and CDR2 is YYREEE (reference sequence).

The chain carries TRBV15 and TRBJ1-5; D is unresolved. Deletions cut 3 bases from V and 4 bases from J, with 4 bases between. This CDR3 has 12 amino acids. CDR1 LNHNV and CDR2 YYDKDF come from the germline V gene (reference sequence). The CDR3 DNA sequence: TGTGCCACCAGCAGCTATAATCAGCCCCAGCATTTT. Protein sequence: CATSSYNQPQHF.

This clone turned up a few times. V gene TRBV15 combines with J gene TRBJ2-5; 12 nucleotides align to TRBD2. The CDR3 has 15 amino acids. The trim removed 8 bases at V and 2 bases at J, leaving 6 bases unmatched. Germline V lookup: CDR1 LNHNV, CDR2 YYDKDF (reference sequence). The CDR3, as DNA: TGTGCCACCGCTCGGACTAGCGGGGTTCAAGAGACCCAGTACTTC. Its protein is CATARTSGVQETQYF.

This chain connects TRBV19 to TRBJ2-6; D is unresolved. Germline CDR1 reads LNHDA; CDR2 reads SQIVND (reference sequence). The V and J ends lost 4 bases and 0 bases respectively, with 10 bases between them. This CDR3 is built from 16 residues. CDR3 DNA: TGTGCCAGTAGTACTGGGCTTCCCTCTGGGGCCAACGTCCTGACTTTC. Its protein is CASSTGLPSGANVLTF.

This clone was seen a few times. The chain recombines TRBV15 with TRBJ2-7; no clear D gene. V was clipped by 4 bases and J by 3 bases, with 16 bases between them. CDR1 is LNHNV and CDR2 is YYDKDF in the germline V gene (reference sequence). The CDR3 runs 15 residues. The CDR3: CATSTPRVLSYEQYF. The CDR3 coding sequence is TGTGCCACCAGCACACCTCGAGTTTTAAGCTACGAGCAGTACTTC.

There are a few counts of this clone. This rearrangement joins TRBV29-1 to TRBJ1-2; the D gene is possibly TRBD1 (5 bases). V lost 4 bases and J lost 8, with 14 bases in between. The germline CDR1 and CDR2 sequences are SQVTM and ANQGSEA. This CDR3 is 12 amino acids long. The CDR3 DNA follows: TGCAGCGTTGTGTTCGGGGGGGGAGGCTACACCTTC. Translated, it gives CSVVFGGGGYTF.

The V and J genes are TRBV30 and TRBJ1-1; D is perhaps TRBD1 (5 bases). Germline assignment: CDR1 GTSNPN and CDR2 SVGIG (reference sequence). V was cut by 1 base and J by 4 bases, with 13 bases left in between. CDR3 length: 14 residues. The CDR3 spells CAWSAPSGGTEAFF. As DNA, the CDR3 is TGTGCCTGGAGTGCCCCCTCGGGGGGCACTGAAGCTTTCTTT.

The chain couples TRBV6-6 to TRBJ2-7; perhaps TRBD2 as D (6 bases). The V end was cut by 8 bases, the J end by 7 bases, with 15 bases between. The CDR3 is 12 amino acids. Germline CDR1 MNHNY, CDR2 SVGAGI (reference sequence). The CDR3 nucleotides read TGTGCCAGCGCCAACCCCGCGGGGGAGCAGTACTTC. This encodes CASANPAGEQYF.

The table lists this clone with a few counts. The rearrangement joins TRBV30 to TRBJ2-1, with 7 bases identical to TRBD2. This CDR3 is 14 amino acids long. Germline V gives CDR1 GTSNPN, CDR2 SVGIG (reference sequence). The V segment lost 5 bases and the J segment 0 bases; nucleotides outside the gene matches: 4. The DNA for the CDR3 is TGTGCCTGGGCTGGCGGGGGCTCCTACAATGAGCAGTTCTTC. Translation: CAWAGGGSYNEQFF.

This clone has more than one count but fewer than ten. This rearrangement joins TRBV20-1 to TRBJ2-1; D is possibly TRBD2 (6 bases). Germline V lookup: CDR1 DFQATT, CDR2 SNEGSKA (reference sequence). The CDR3 is 11 amino acids. V was trimmed by 6 bases and J by 9 bases, leaving 12 bases between them. CDR3 nucleotides: TGCAGTGCGGCGACTAGTATTGAGCAGTTCTTC. Residues: CSAATSIEQFF.

V and J are TRBV6-1 and TRBJ2-5, with TRBD1 identical over 8 bases. The V and J ends lost 6 bases and 5 bases, in that order; junction bases with no gene match: 5. Germline loops: CDR1 MNHNS, CDR2 SASEGT. The CDR3 totals 13 residues. CDR3: CASSNYRGETQYF. CDR3 sequence (DNA): TGTGCCAGCAGCAACTACAGGGGGGAGACCCAGTACTTC.

The J gene is TRBJ2-7, the V gene TRBV9, with 8 bases aligning to TRBD2. This CDR3 is built from 16 residues. With V trimmed by 0 bases and J by 5 bases, 10 bases remained unmatched. Germline values: CDR1 SGDLS, CDR2 YYNGEE. The CDR3 DNA reads TGTGCCAGCAGCGTAGCCGGGGGGGCTTATTCCCACGAGCAGTACTTC. As protein: CASSVAGGAYSHEQYF.

The chain combines TRBV29-1 with TRBJ1-2, with D tentatively TRBD1 (6 bases). Trimming left V 4 bases short and J 4 bases short, with 10 bases between. This CDR3 is built from 12 residues. Germline V gene sequence: CDR1 SQVTM, CDR2 ANQGSEA. Here the CDR3 reads CSVAGQLYGYTF. DNA of the CDR3: TGCAGCGTTGCCGGACAGCTCTATGGCTACACCTTC.

CDR3: CSVGRGPPRTQYF. CDR3 in DNA: TGCAGCGTTGGCAGGGGCCCACCCAGGACCCAGTACTTC. This sequence joins TRBV29-1 and TRBJ2-5; D might be TRBD1 (6 bases). The CDR3 contains 13 residues. V lost 4 bases and J lost 7, with 16 bases in between. Germline values: CDR1 SQVTM, CDR2 ANQGSEA.

The chain couples TRBV14 to TRBJ1-1, with a weak D call TRBD1 (6 bases). The CDR3 spans 13 residues. V was pared by 3 bases and J by 6 bases, with 11 bases between. The germline gives CDR1 SGHDN, CDR2 FVKESK. CDR3 nucleotide sequence: TGTGCCAGCAGCCAGGGACACCTGGCTGAAGCTTTCTTT. The encoded protein is CASSQGHLAEAFF.

The chain recombines TRBV9 with TRBJ1-1; maybe TRBD1 (6 bases). Germline assignment: CDR1 SGDLS and CDR2 YYNGEE. Trimming took off 0 bases at V and 5 bases at J, with 14 bases between the two ends. The CDR3 is made up of 15 amino acids. In DNA form, the CDR3 reads TGTGCCAGCAGCGTAGACGGGCAGGGGAATACTGAAGCTTTCTTT. It translates to CASSVDGQGNTEAFF.

V gene TRBV11-3 combines with J gene TRBJ2-1; 8 bases agree with TRBD1. With V trimmed by 7 bases and J by 6 bases, 8 bases remained unmatched. The germline gives CDR1 SGHNT, CDR2 YENEEA. The length of the CDR3 is 14 residues. In nucleotides, the CDR3 is TGTGCCAGCACTCCGGGACAGGACTTCAATGAGCAGTTCTTC. Its protein product is CASTPGQDFNEQFF.

The chain has TRBV11-2 and TRBJ2-1, with D possibly being TRBD2 (6 bases). Germline V gives CDR1 SGHAT, CDR2 FQNNGV. This CDR3 region has 15 residues. V lost 7 bases, J lost 7 bases, and 20 bases lay in between. The CDR3 DNA reads as TGTGCCAGCAATTTCCTGGGGGGAGTAGAAAATGAGCAGTTCTTC. Its protein is CASNFLGGVENEQFF.

This clone appeared a few times. The CDR3 loop reads CASSQELGGRGRYGYTF. CDR3 nucleotides: TGCGCCAGCAGCCAAGAGTTAGGTGGGAGGGGTCGGTATGGCTACACCTTC. V is TRBV4-1 and J is TRBJ1-2; D is perhaps TRBD1 (5 bases). V dropped 0 bases and J dropped 5 bases, with 19 bases sitting between them. The CDR3 covers 17 residues. The germline CDR1 and CDR2 sequences are MGHRA and YSYEKL.

This rearrangement joins TRBV10-3 to TRBJ2-1, with 11 bases fitting TRBD2. Germline V gives CDR1 ENHRY, CDR2 SYGVKD. Trimming removed 4 bases from V and 9 bases from J; junction bases left unmatched: 11. The CDR3 loop spans 16 amino acids. The DNA for the CDR3 is TGTGCCATCAGTGCGAGTACTAGCGGGAGTTATGGTGAGCAGTTCTTC. It yields the protein CAISASTSGSYGEQFF.

This clone has just a few counts. The chain employs TRBV5-1 and TRBJ2-4; possible D gene TRBD1, 6 bases. CDR1 is SGHRS and CDR2 is YFSETQ in the germline V gene. Deletions cut 1 base from V and 6 bases from J, with 8 bases between. The CDR3 is 13 amino acids. CDR3 in amino acids: CASSLTGLNIQYF. The CDR3 DNA sequence: TGCGCCAGCAGCTTGACAGGGTTAAACATTCAGTACTTC.

In its sample, this clone was seen a few times. The rearrangement joins TRBV2 to TRBJ1-1; TRBD1 agrees at 8 bases. Germline CDR1 reads SNHLY; CDR2 reads FYNNEI. The CDR3 sequence is 14 residues long. After removal of 5 bases from V and 1 base from J, the junction contained 3 bases not matched to a gene. The CDR3 loop reads CASSTTGGNTEAFF. CDR3 nucleotides: TGTGCCAGCAGTACCACAGGGGGGAACACTGAAGCTTTCTTT.

The chain is built from TRBV9 and TRBJ2-1, with 8 positions matching TRBD2. Germline V gives CDR1 SGDLS, CDR2 YYNGEE. This CDR3 has 16 residues. After removal of 0 bases from V and 3 bases from J, the junction contained 5 bases not matched to a gene. CDR3 coding DNA: TGTGCCAGCAGCGTAGTAGAGCGGGGGAGCTACAATGAGCAGTTCTTC. This translates into CASSVVERGSYNEQFF.

This clone was seen a handful of times. The J gene is TRBJ2-5, the V gene TRBV11-2; 9 bases match TRBD1. J gave up 7 bases and V 4 bases, and 7 bases lay outside the gene matches. The length of the CDR3 is 14 residues. Germline CDR1 and CDR2: SGHAT and FQNNGV. CDR3 sequence: CASSSNRGRGTQYF. DNA of the CDR3: TGTGCCAGCAGCTCGAACAGGGGGCGGGGGACCCAGTACTTC.

The rearrangement uses TRBV11-2 and TRBJ1-1; D unresolved. Trimming left V 4 bases short and J 5 bases short, with 11 bases between. Germline V gene lookup returns CDR1 SGHAT and CDR2 FQNNGV. The CDR3 totals 13 residues. The DNA for the CDR3 is TGTGCCAGCAGCTCCCGGCGAGGAACTGAAGCTTTCTTT. Translating it yields CASSSRRGTEAFF.

This clone showed up just a few times. The chain couples TRBV7-2 to TRBJ1-2; TRBD1 agrees at 8 bases. CDR1 and CDR2 from the germline V gene are SGHTA and FQGNSA. The CDR3 is made up of 14 amino acids. V shed 5 bases and J 5 bases; nucleotides not matched to a gene: 7. The CDR3 DNA follows: TGTGCCAGCAGCCCCAGGACAGGGCCGTATGGCTACACCTTC. It specifies CASSPRTGPYGYTF.